What follows describes a single T cell receptor (beta chain). Its specificity is not known. The CDR3 length is 15 residues. Germline V CDR1 and CDR2: LNHNV, YYDKDF (reference sequence). The V end was cut by 0 bases, the J end by 0 bases, with 3 bases between. The sample belongs to a study of CD8+CD57+ T cells in acquired aplastic anemia. Across the whole study: The study obtained an average of around 3.4 ug of DNA from sorted CD4+ and CD8+ cells.

Genomic DNA was employed as the template in profiling TCR beta VDJ and CDR3. TCRdb reprocessed the reads via MiXCR and lists one record per CDR3 protein. The table includes some 120,000 distinct CDR3 sequences, about 40% detected once. Study results and limitations: There were over 25 CD8+ CDR3 sequences that occurred in both patients and controls. Significant differences in CD8+ Simpson's diversity were not observed between patients and controls.

CD8+CD57+ cell expansion had been shown by flow cytometry in patients chosen for sequencing. The enrolled patients all had severe acquired aplastic anemia. The material sequenced was sorted CD4+, CD8+, or CD8+CD57+ T cells (not recorded which) from PBMCs. The sequence derives from a human donor with aplastic anemia. V gene TRBV15 combines with J gene TRBJ2-6; no reliable D call. The CDR3 loop reads CATSRESSGANVLTF. The CDR3 DNA sequence: TGTGCCACCAGCAGAGAGAGCTCTGGGGCCAACGTCCTGACTTTC. The whole variable domain, remainder taken from reference TRBV15 and TRBJ2-6, is DAMVIQNPRYQVTQFGKPVTLSCSQTLNHNVMYWYQQKSSQAPKLLFHYYDKDFNNEADTPDNFQSRRPNTSFCFLDIRSPGLGDTAMYLCATSRESSGANVLTFGAGSRLTVL.